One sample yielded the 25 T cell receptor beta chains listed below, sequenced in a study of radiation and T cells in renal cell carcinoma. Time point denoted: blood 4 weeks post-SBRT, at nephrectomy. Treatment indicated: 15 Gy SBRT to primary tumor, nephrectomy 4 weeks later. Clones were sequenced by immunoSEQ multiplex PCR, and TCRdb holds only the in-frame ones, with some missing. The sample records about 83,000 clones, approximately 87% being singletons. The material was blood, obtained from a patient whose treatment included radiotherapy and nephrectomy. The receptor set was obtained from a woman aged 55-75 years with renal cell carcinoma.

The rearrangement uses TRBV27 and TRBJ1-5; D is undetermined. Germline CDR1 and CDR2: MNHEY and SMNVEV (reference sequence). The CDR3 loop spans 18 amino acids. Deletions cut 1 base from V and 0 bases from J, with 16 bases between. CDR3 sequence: CASSLWRRLTYSNQPQHF. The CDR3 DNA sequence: TGTGCCAGCAGTTTATGGAGACGGTTAACATATAGCAATCAGCCCCAGCATTTT.

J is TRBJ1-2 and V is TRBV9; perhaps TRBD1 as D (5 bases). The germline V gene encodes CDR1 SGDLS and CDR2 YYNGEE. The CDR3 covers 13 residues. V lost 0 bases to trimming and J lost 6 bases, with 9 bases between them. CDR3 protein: CASSVGGGDGYTF. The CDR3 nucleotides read TGTGCCAGCAGCGTAGGCGGAGGGGATGGCTACACCTTC.

CDR3 protein: CASRPTADEQYF. The CDR3 bases are TGTGCCAGCAGACCAACCGCGGACGAGCAGTACTTC. The chain recombines TRBV6-6 with TRBJ2-7; D unresolved. Germline CDR1 and CDR2: MNHNY and SVGAGI (reference sequence). The CDR3 contains 12 residues. V shed 6 bases and J shed 5 bases, with 11 bases lying between them.

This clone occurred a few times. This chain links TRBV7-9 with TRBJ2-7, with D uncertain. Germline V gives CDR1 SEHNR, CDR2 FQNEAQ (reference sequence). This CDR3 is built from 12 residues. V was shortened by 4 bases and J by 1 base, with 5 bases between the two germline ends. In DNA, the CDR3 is TGTGCCAGCAGCTCCCTTTCCTACGAGCAGTACTTC. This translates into CASSSLSYEQYF.

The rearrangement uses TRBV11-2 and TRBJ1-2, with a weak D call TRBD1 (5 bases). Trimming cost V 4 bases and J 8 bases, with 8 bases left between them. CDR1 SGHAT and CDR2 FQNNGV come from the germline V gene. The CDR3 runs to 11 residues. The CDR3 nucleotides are TGTGCCAGCAGCTCAGGGATAGGCTACACCTTC. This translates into CASSSGIGYTF. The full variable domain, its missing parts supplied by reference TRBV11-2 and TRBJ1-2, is EAGVAQSPRYKIIEKRQSVAFWCNPISGHATLYWYQQILGQGPKLLIQFQNNGVVDDSQLPKDRFSAERLKGVDSTLKIQPAKLEDSAVYLCASSSGIGYTFGSGTRLTVV.

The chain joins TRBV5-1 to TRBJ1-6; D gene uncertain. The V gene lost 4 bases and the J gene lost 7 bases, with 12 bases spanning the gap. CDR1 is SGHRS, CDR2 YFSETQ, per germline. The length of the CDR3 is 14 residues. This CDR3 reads CASSRLSENSPLHF. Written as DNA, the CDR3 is TGCGCCAGCAGCCGGTTATCAGAGAATTCACCCCTCCACTTT.

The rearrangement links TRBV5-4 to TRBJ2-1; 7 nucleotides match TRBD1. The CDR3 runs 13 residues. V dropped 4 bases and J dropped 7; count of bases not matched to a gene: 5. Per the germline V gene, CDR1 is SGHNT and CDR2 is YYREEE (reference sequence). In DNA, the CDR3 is TGTGCCAGCAGCCTCGACAGGGATAATGAGCAGTTCTTC. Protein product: CASSLDRDNEQFF.

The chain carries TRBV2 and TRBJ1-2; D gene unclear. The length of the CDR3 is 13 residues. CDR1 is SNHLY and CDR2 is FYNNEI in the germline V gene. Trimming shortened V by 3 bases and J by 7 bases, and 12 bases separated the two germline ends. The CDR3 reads CASSDSIGFGYTF. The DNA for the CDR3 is TGTGCCAGCAGTGATTCCATCGGGTTTGGCTACACCTTC.

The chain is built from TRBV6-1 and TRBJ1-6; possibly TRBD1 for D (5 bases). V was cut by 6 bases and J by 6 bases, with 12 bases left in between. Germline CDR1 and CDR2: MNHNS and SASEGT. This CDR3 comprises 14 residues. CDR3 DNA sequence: TGTGCCAGCAGCCGGGACTCATTTAATTCACCCCTCCACTTT. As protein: CASSRDSFNSPLHF.

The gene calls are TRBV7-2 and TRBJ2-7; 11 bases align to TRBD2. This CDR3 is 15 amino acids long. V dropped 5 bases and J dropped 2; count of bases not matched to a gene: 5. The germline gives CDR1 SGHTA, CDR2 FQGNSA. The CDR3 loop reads CASSPSGGLTYEQYF. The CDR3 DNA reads TGTGCCAGCAGCCCTAGCGGGGGGTTAACCTACGAGCAGTACTTC.

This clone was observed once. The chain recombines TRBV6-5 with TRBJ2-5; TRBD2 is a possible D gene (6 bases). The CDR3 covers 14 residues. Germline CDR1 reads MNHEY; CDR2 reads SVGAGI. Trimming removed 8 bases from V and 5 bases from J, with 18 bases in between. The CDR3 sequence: CASGPLAGWETQYF. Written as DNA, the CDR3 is TGTGCCAGCGGACCCCTGGCGGGATGGGAGACCCAGTACTTC.

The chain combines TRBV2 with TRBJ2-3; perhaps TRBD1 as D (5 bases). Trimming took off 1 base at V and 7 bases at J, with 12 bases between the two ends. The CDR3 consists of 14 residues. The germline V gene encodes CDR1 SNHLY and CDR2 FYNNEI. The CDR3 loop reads CASSEGGQGNTQYF. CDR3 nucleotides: TGTGCCAGCAGTGAAGGGGGCCAGGGTAATACGCAGTATTTT.

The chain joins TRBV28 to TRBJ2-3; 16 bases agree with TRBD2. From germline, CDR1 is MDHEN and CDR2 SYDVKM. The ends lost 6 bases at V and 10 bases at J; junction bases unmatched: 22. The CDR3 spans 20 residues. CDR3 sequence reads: CASSSPGTSGRALTPRAQYF. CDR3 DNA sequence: TGTGCCAGCAGCTCACCCGGGACTAGCGGGAGGGCCCTAACCCCGCGGGCGCAGTATTTT.

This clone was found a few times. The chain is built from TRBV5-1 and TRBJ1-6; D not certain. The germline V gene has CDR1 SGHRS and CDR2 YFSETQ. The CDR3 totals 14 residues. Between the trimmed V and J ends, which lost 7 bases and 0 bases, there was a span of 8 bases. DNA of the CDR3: TGCGCCAGCGGAGCAAGCTCCTATAATTCACCCCTCCACTTT. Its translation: CASGASSYNSPLHF.

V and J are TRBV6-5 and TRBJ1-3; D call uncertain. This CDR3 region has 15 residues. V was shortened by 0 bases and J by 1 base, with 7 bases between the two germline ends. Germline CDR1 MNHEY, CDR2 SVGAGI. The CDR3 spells CASSYSWVSGNTIYF. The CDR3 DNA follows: TGTGCCAGCAGTTACTCTTGGGTTTCTGGAAACACCATATATTTT.

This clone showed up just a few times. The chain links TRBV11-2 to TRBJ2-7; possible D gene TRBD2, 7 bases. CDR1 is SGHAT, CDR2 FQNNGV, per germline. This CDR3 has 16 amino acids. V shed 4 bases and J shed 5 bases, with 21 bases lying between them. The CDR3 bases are TGTGCCAGCAGCTGGAGGGGGACGCCCGGACTAGACGAGCAGTACTTC. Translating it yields CASSWRGTPGLDEQYF.

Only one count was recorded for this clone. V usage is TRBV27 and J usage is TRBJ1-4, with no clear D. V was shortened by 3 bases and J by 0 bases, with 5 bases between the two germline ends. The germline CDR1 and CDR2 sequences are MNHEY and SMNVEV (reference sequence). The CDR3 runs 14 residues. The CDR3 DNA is TGTGCCAGCAGTTTCGTAGCAACTAATGAAAAACTGTTTTTT. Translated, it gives CASSFVATNEKLFF. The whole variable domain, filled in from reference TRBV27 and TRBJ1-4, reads EAQVTQNPRYLITVTGKKLTVTCSQNMNHEYMSWYRQDPGLGLRQIYYSMNVEVTDKGDVPEGYKVSRKEKRNFPLILESPSPNQTSLYFCASSFVATNEKLFFGSGTQLSVL.

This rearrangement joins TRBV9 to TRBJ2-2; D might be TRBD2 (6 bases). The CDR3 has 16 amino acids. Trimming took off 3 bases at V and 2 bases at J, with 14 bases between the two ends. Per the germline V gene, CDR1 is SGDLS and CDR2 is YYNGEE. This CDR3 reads CASSDGGTDNTGELFF. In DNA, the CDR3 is TGTGCCAGCAGCGACGGCGGGACCGATAACACCGGGGAGCTGTTTTTT.

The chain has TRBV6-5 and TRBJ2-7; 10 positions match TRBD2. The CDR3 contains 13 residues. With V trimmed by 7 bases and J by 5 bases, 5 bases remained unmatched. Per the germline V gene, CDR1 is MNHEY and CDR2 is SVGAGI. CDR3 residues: CASNQREGHEQYF. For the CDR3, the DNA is TGTGCCAGCAACCAGCGGGAGGGCCACGAGCAGTACTTC.

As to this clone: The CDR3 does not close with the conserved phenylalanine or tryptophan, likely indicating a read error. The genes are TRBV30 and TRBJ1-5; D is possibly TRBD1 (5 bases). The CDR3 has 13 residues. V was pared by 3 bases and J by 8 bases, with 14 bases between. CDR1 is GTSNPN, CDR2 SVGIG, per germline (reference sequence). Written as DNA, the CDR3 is TGTGCCTGGAGCCGACAGACTTCAGAGCCCCAGCATTCT. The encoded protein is CAWSRQTSEPQHS.

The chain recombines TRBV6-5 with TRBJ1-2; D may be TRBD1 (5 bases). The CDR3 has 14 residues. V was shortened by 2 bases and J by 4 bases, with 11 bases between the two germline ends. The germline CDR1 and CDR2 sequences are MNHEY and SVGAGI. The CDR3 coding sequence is TGTGCCAGCAGTTACCAGGGTGTGCGCTATGGCTACACCTTC. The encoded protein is CASSYQGVRYGYTF.

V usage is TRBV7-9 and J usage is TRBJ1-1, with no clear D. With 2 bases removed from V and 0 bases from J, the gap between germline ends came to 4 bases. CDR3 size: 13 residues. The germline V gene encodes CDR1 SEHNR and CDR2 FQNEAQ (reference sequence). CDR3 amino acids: CASSLQVNTEAFF. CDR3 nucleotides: TGTGCCAGCAGCTTACAGGTGAACACTGAAGCTTTCTTT.

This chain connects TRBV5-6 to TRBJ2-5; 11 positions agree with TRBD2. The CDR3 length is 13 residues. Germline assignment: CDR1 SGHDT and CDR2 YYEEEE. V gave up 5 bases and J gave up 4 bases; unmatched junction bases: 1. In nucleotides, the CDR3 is TGTGCCAGCAGTCTAGCGGGGGGAGAGACCCAGTACTTC. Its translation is CASSLAGGETQYF.

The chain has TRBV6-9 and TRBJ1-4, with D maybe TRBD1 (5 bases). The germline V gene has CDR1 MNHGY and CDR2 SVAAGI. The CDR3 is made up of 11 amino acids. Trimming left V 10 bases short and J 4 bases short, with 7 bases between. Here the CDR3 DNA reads TGTGCCACGAGGGGTAATGAAAAACTGTTTTTT. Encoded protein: CATRGNEKLFF.

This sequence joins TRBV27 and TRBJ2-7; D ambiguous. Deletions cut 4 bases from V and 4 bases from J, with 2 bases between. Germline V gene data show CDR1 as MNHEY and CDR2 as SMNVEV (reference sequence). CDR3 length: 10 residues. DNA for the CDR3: TGTGCCAGCAGTTCTTACGAGCAGTACTTC. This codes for CASSSYEQYF.